Listed below are T cell receptor beta chains from one sample, sequenced in a study of cytomegalovirus exposure and HLA in healthy donors. TCRdb's copy holds only in-frame clones and misses some; the assay was immunoSEQ multiplex PCR. The table has some 140,000 clones, 60% to 80% seen once. The sequenced sample consisted of PBMCs. These receptors were obtained from a man in his thirties or forties in good health and CMV-seronegative. Each CDR3 is given with its conserved first and last residue. The order of the fields is CDR3 protein, CDR3 DNA, D gene, J gene, clone size, V gene. The D gene is left open where the match is weak. Clone size, where shown, is once, few, many, or a class for clones that have expanded.

CASSLVYNEQFF,TGTGCCAGCAGCCTCGTATACAATGAGCAGTTCTTC,NA,TRBJ2-1,NA,TRBV28
CASNFGQGSYEQYF,TGTGCCAGTAACTTCGGACAGGGTTCCTACGAGCAGTACTTC,TRBD1,TRBJ2-7,NA,TRBV19
CASSLEVRGGYTF,TGCGCCAGCAGCTTGGAGGTCAGGGGTGGCTACACCTTC,NA,TRBJ1-2,NA,TRBV5-1
CASSKTGVRIEKLFF,TGTGCCAGCAGTAAGACAGGGGTTAGAATTGAAAAACTGTTTTTT,TRBD1,TRBJ1-4,NA,TRBV6-5
CASSAGTGGYEQYF,TGTGCCAGCAGCGCCGGGACAGGGGGGTACGAGCAGTACTTC,TRBD1,TRBJ2-7,NA,TRBV7-9
CASSTDREFYGYTF,TGCGCCAGCAGCACGGACAGGGAATTCTATGGCTACACCTTC,TRBD1,TRBJ1-2,NA,TRBV5-1
CASSLDIDSSYNEQFF,TGTGCCAGCAGCTTAGATATCGATAGCTCCTACAATGAGCAGTTCTTC,NA,TRBJ2-1,NA,TRBV11-2
CSHRPYLDTQYF,TGCAGCCACCGTCCCTACTTGGATACGCAGTATTTT,NA,TRBJ2-3,NA,TRBV29-1
CASSVLNRGDRNTEAFF,TGTGCCAGCAGCGTACTAAACAGGGGTGATCGGAACACTGAAGCTTTCTTT,TRBD1,TRBJ1-1,NA,TRBV11-2
CSTRGGAGEKLFF,TGCAGCACCCGAGGAGGGGCAGGGGAAAAACTGTTTTTT,NA,TRBJ1-4,NA,TRBV29-1
CASRLTTKLTEAFF,TGTGCCAGCAGACTTACCACGAAGCTCACTGAAGCTTTCTTT,NA,TRBJ1-1,NA,TRBV2
CAWSVPPGTGIRAYEQYF,TGTGCCTGGAGTGTACCCCCCGGGACAGGGATCCGAGCTTACGAGCAGTACTTC,TRBD1,TRBJ2-7,NA,TRBV30
CASSLRTYNEQFF,TGTGCCAGCAGCTTACGGACATACAATGAGCAGTTCTTC,NA,TRBJ2-1,NA,TRBV11-2
CASSKSQGGGELFF,TGTGCCAGCAGTAAATCGCAGGGCGGCGGGGAGCTGTTTTTT,NA,TRBJ2-2,NA,TRBV2
CAISAERGANVLTF,TGTGCCATCAGTGCGGAGAGAGGGGCCAACGTCCTGACTTTC,NA,TRBJ2-6,NA,TRBV10-3
CASSPNSGANVLTF,TGTGCCAGCAGCCCTAACTCTGGGGCCAACGTCCTGACTTTC,NA,TRBJ2-6,NA,TRBV7-9
CASSTTGASGNTIYF,TGTGCCAGCAGCACCACAGGGGCGTCTGGAAACACCATATATTTT,TRBD1,TRBJ1-3,once,TRBV28
CASSPRQGQNEKLFF,TGTGCCAGCAGTCCCCGACAGGGCCAGAATGAAAAACTGTTTTTT,TRBD1,TRBJ1-4,NA,TRBV6-1
CAWSTGQGPYEQYF,TGTGCCTGGAGTACGGGACAGGGGCCCTACGAGCAGTACTTC,TRBD1,TRBJ2-7,NA,TRBV30
CASSFGLDTQYF,TGTGCCAGCAGCTTTGGGCTAGATACGCAGTATTTT,NA,TRBJ2-3,NA,TRBV7-9
CASSLVPTSGRWGTGELFF,TGTGCCAGCAGCTTGGTGCCGACTAGCGGGAGGTGGGGCACCGGGGAGCTGTTTTTT,TRBD2,TRBJ2-2,once,TRBV5-6
CASSPRQGWETQYF,TGTGCCAGCAGCCCGAGACAGGGCTGGGAGACCCAGTACTTC,TRBD1,TRBJ2-5,NA,TRBV7-2
CASSHRQMSGTSTDTQYF,TGTGCCAGCAGCCACAGGCAGATGTCGGGAACTAGCACAGATACGCAGTATTTT,NA,TRBJ2-3,NA,TRBV4-2
CASYSSYEQYF,TGTGCCAGCTACAGCTCCTACGAGCAGTACTTC,NA,TRBJ2-7,NA,TRBV28
CASSLEASGTDTQYF,TGTGCCAGCAGCTTAGAGGCTAGCGGGACCGATACGCAGTATTTT,TRBD2,TRBJ2-3,NA,TRBV11-2